The 2 T cell receptor beta chains presented below share a single source sample, sequenced in a study of identical twins. TCRdb re-called the 5' RACE reads with MiXCR, one entry per CDR3 protein. The data hold about 200,000 distinct CDR3 sequences, with 15% observed a single time. These data also featured in a second study, about T cells expressing NK-cell markers.

Sequencing used CD8+ T cells sorted from blood. These receptor sequences come from a woman younger than 35 in good health.

This clonotype was observed a handful of times. The gene calls are TRBV12-3 or TRBV12-4 and TRBJ2-7, with D unresolved. CDR3 size: 12 residues. Trimming shortened V by 5 bases and J by 3 bases, and 8 bases separated the two germline ends. The CDR3 region is CASSPTIYEQYF. The CDR3 DNA reads as TGTGCCAGCAGTCCGACAATCTACGAGCAGTACTTC.

This clonotype appeared many times. The V gene is TRBV10-3, the J gene TRBJ2-1; D unresolved. The germline V gene encodes CDR1 ENHRY and CDR2 SYGVKD. The V end lost 0 bases, the J end lost 7 bases, and 4 bases lay between the germline ends. The CDR3 extends over 12 amino acids. Here the CDR3 DNA reads TGTGCCATCAGTGAGTCGGGAAATGAGCAGTTCTTC. Encoded protein: CAISESGNEQFF.